The rows below give T cell receptor beta chains drawn from one sample of a study of blood T cells in healthy people across ages. TCRdb analysed the 5' RACE reads with MiXCR anew, one entry per CDR3 protein. Here the sample spans approximately 810,000 distinct CDR3 sequences, under 35% being singletons. Input material: blood. The receptors stem from a woman older than 75 in good health. Both conserved end residues are part of each CDR3. Fields, in order: CDR3 protein, D gene, V gene, clone size, CDR3 length, J gene. A D gene is named only where the DNA matches it firmly. Clone sizes are given selectively: once, few, many, or a class where the clone is expanded.

CDR3 protein: CSASRSNEQFF
D gene: .
V gene: TRBV20-1
clone size: .
CDR3 length: 11
J gene: TRBJ2-1

CDR3 protein: CASRTSGTTYNEQFF
D gene: TRBD2
V gene: TRBV5-1
clone size: many
CDR3 length: 15
J gene: TRBJ2-1

CDR3 protein: CASSQVWGVTEAFF
D gene: .
V gene: TRBV3-1
clone size: .
CDR3 length: 14
J gene: TRBJ1-1

CDR3 protein: CASSDRLTEAFF
D gene: .
V gene: TRBV27
clone size: .
CDR3 length: 12
J gene: TRBJ1-1

CDR3 protein: CASSRFSQPQHF
D gene: .
V gene: TRBV6-2/TRBV6-3
clone size: few
CDR3 length: 12
J gene: TRBJ1-5

CDR3 protein: CASSHGQGNTEAFF
D gene: TRBD1
V gene: TRBV4-1
clone size: few
CDR3 length: 14
J gene: TRBJ1-1

CDR3 protein: CASSLGFNEQFF
D gene: .
V gene: TRBV7-2
clone size: many
CDR3 length: 12
J gene: TRBJ2-1

CDR3 protein: CSAQGGKGDTQYF
D gene: .
V gene: TRBV20-1
clone size: few
CDR3 length: 13
J gene: TRBJ2-3

CDR3 protein: CSARTAGTDEAFF
D gene: TRBD1
V gene: TRBV20-1
clone size: .
CDR3 length: 13
J gene: TRBJ1-1

CDR3 protein: CSAGGSAGGSQPQHF
D gene: .
V gene: TRBV20-1
clone size: .
CDR3 length: 15
J gene: TRBJ1-5

CDR3 protein: CASSPDGQRPEAFF
D gene: .
V gene: TRBV7-9
clone size: few
CDR3 length: 14
J gene: TRBJ1-1

CDR3 protein: CASRRTSGYNEQYF
D gene: TRBD2
V gene: TRBV28
clone size: few
CDR3 length: 14
J gene: TRBJ2-5

CDR3 protein: CASRLDRGSYNERYF
D gene: TRBD1
V gene: TRBV12-3/TRBV12-4
clone size: .
CDR3 length: 15
J gene: TRBJ2-5

CDR3 protein: CATSAWTSTDTQYF
D gene: .
V gene: TRBV24-1
clone size: few
CDR3 length: 14
J gene: TRBJ2-3

CDR3 protein: CAISEPPPGDIQYF
D gene: .
V gene: TRBV10-3
clone size: once
CDR3 length: 14
J gene: TRBJ2-4

CDR3 protein: CASSWDSGDQPQHF
D gene: TRBD1
V gene: TRBV5-5
clone size: many
CDR3 length: 14
J gene: TRBJ1-5

CDR3 protein: CASSAGQDAHGYTF
D gene: TRBD1
V gene: TRBV5-1
clone size: many
CDR3 length: 14
J gene: TRBJ1-2

CDR3 protein: CASSQEGLPSYEQYF
D gene: .
V gene: TRBV7-2
clone size: .
CDR3 length: 15
J gene: .

CDR3 protein: CSVQTGSLNTEAFF
D gene: .
V gene: TRBV29-1
clone size: few
CDR3 length: 14
J gene: TRBJ1-1

CDR3 protein: CASSLVGDLAGQGKRTQYF
D gene: TRBD1
V gene: TRBV11-3
clone size: .
CDR3 length: 19
J gene: TRBJ2-5

CDR3 protein: CASSLKSVDEQYF
D gene: .
V gene: TRBV7-9
clone size: few
CDR3 length: 13
J gene: TRBJ2-7

CDR3 protein: CSAGLAASTDTQYF
D gene: TRBD2
V gene: TRBV20-1
clone size: many
CDR3 length: 14
J gene: TRBJ2-3

CDR3 protein: CASRPGWGNTEAFF
D gene: .
V gene: TRBV7-9
clone size: many
CDR3 length: 14
J gene: TRBJ1-1

CDR3 protein: CSAEGQGNTEAFF
D gene: TRBD1
V gene: TRBV20-1
clone size: few
CDR3 length: 13
J gene: TRBJ1-1

CDR3 protein: CAISEPRGVSTEAFF
D gene: .
V gene: TRBV10-3
clone size: few
CDR3 length: 15
J gene: TRBJ1-1

CDR3 protein: CASSFAAEDTQYF
D gene: .
V gene: TRBV5-1
clone size: many
CDR3 length: 13
J gene: TRBJ2-3

CDR3 protein: CASSRTQGGGYTF
D gene: .
V gene: TRBV3-1
clone size: few
CDR3 length: 13
J gene: TRBJ1-2

CDR3 protein: CASNSGTGWTGELFF
D gene: TRBD1
V gene: TRBV6-2/TRBV6-3
clone size: .
CDR3 length: 15
J gene: TRBJ2-2

CDR3 protein: CASGPPTNTQYF
D gene: .
V gene: TRBV9
clone size: many
CDR3 length: 12
J gene: TRBJ2-3

CDR3 protein: CASSPPVGLPFANEQFF
D gene: .
V gene: TRBV18
clone size: .
CDR3 length: 17
J gene: TRBJ2-1